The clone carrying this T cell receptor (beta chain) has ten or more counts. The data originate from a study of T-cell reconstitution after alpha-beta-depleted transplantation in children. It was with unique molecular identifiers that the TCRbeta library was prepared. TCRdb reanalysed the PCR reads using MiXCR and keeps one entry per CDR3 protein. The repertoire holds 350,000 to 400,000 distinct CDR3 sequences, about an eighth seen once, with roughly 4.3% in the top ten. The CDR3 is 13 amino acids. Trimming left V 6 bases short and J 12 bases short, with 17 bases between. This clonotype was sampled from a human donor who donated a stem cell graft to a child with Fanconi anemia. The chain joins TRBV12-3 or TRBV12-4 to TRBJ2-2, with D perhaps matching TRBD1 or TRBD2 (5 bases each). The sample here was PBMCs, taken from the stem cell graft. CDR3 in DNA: TGTGCCAGCAGCACGGGCCCCGAGGGGAAGCTGTTTTTT. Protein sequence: CASSTGPEGKLFF.